The entry below gives a single T cell receptor beta chain sequence along with its context. The data originate from a study of blood T cell repertoires in COVID-19. At the level of the study: Samples representing acute and convalescent COVID-19 were sourced from the United States, Italy and Spain. PBMCs, B-cell-depleted T cells, or T cells were the source of the cDNA or gDNA that made up the material.

Germline loops: CDR1 SEHNR, CDR2 FQNEAQ (reference sequence). Trimming took off 4 bases at V and 1 base at J, with 10 bases between the two ends. There are 15 residues in the CDR3. Sequencing was performed with immunoSEQ multiplex PCR; in TCRdb, only in-frame clones are kept and a portion is missing. The repertoire consists of approximately 110,000 clones, with roughly 92% occurring once and the leading ten covering around 2%. Sequenced sample: peripheral blood. This clonotype originated in a man in his forties or fifties with COVID-19, enrolled during active disease. The chain links TRBV7-9 to TRBJ1-4; D is unresolved. CDR3 bases: TGTGCCAGCAGCTCACTCGATATAACTAATGAAAAACTGTTTTTT. The encoded protein is CASSSLDITNEKLFF.